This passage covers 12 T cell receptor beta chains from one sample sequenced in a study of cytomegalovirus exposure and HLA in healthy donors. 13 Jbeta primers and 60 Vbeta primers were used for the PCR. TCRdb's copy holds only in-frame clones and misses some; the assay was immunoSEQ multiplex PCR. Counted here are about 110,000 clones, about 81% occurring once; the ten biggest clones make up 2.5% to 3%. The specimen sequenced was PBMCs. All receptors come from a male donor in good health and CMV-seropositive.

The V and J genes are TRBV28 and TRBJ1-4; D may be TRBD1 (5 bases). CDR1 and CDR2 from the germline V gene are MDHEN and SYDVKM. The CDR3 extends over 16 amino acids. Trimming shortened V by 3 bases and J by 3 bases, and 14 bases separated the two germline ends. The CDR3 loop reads CASSLRQGVPNEKLFF. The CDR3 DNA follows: TGTGCCAGCAGTTTGAGGCAGGGCGTGCCTAATGAAAAACTGTTTTTT.

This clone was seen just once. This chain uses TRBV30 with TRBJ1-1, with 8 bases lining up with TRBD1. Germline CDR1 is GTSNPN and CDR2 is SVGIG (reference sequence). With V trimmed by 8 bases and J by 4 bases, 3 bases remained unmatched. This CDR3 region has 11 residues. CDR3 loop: CAGDRGTEAFF. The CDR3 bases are TGTGCCGGCGACAGGGGCACTGAAGCTTTCTTT.

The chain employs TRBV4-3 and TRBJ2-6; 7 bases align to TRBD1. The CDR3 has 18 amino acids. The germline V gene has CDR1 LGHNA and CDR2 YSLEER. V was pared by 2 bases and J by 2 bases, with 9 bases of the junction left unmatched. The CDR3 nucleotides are TGCGCCAGCAGCCAACGGCGGCAGGGGGTCACTGGGGCCAACGTCCTGACTTTC. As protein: CASSQRRQGVTGANVLTF.

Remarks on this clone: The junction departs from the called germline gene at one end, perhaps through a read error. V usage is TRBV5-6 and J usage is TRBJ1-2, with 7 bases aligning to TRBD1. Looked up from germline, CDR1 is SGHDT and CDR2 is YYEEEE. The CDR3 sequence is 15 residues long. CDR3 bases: TGTGCCAGCAGCTTGCGGGACAGTTCAATCTATGGCTACCCCTTC. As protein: CASSLRDSSIYGYPF.

The CDR3 region is CASSVHYEQYF. DNA for the CDR3: TGTGCCAGCAGCGTCCACTACGAGCAGTACTTC. This chain uses TRBV7-2 with TRBJ2-7; D is ambiguous. This CDR3 comprises 11 residues. Germline CDR1 SGHTA, CDR2 FQGNSA. V lost 5 bases to trimming and J lost 3 bases, with 5 bases between them.

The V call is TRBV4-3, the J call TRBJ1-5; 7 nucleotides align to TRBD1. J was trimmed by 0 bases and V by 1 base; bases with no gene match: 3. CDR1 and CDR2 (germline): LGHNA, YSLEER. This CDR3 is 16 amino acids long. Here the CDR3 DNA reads TGCGCCAGCAGCCAAGGGTCAGGGGGTAGCAATCAGCCCCAGCATTTT. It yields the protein CASSQGSGGSNQPQHF.

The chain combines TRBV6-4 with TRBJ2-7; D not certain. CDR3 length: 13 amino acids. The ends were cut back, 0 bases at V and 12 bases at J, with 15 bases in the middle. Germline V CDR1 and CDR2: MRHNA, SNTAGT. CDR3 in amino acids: CASSDSRGRPLYF. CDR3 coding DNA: TGTGCCAGCAGTGACTCTCGTGGCAGGCCCCTGTACTTC.

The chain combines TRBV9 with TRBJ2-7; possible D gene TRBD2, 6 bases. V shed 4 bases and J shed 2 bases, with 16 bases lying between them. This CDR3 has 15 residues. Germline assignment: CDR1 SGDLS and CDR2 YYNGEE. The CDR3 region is CASSNRDWAPYEQYF. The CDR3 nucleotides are TGTGCCAGCAGCAACCGGGACTGGGCCCCCTACGAGCAGTACTTC.

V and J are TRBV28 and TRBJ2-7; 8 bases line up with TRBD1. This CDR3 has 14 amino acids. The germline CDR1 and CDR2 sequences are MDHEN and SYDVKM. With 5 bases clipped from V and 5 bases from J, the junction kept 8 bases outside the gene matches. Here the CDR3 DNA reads TGTGCCAGCAGTAGATATACAGGGGGTAACGAGCAGTACTTC. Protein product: CASSRYTGGNEQYF. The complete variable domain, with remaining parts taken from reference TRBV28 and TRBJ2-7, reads DVKVTQSSRYLVKRTGEKVFLECVQDMDHENMFWYRQDPGLGLRLIYFSYDVKMKEKGDIPEGYSVSREKKERFSLILESASTNQTSMYLCASSRYTGGNEQYFGPGTRLTVT.

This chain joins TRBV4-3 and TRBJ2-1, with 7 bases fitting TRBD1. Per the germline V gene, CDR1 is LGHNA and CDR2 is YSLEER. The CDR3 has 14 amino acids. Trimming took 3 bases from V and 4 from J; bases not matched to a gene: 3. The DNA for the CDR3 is TGCGCCAGCAGCCAGGAGGACAGGTACAATGAGCAGTTCTTC. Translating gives CASSQEDRYNEQFF.

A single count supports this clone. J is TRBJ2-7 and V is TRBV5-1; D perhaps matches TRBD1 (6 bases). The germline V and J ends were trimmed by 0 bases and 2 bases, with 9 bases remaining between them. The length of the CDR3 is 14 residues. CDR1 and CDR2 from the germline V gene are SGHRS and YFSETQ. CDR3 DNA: TGCGCCAGCAGCTTGGGGAACAGGGCCTACGAGCAGTACTTC. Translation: CASSLGNRAYEQYF.

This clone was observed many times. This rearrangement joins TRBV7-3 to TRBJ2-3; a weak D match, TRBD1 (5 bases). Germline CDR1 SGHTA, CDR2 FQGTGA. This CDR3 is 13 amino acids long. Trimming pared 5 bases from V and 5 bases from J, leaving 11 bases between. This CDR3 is CASSAGLGDTQYF. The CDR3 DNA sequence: TGTGCCAGCAGCGCAGGGTTAGGAGATACGCAGTATTTT.